Listed below are T cell receptor beta chains from one sample, sequenced in a study of cytomegalovirus exposure and HLA in healthy donors. Data came from immunoSEQ multiplex PCR; TCRdb stores just in-frame clones and leaves some out. The sample has around 120,000 clones; around four fifths are singletons. The sample taken for sequencing was PBMCs. The source of these receptors is a woman aged 40 to 50 in good health and CMV-seropositive. Both conserved end residues are trimmed from each CDR3. The order of the fields is J gene, V gene, CDR3 protein.

TRBJ2-2 TRBV2 ASSAPGLAFTGELF
TRBJ1-1 TRBV19 ASSGYRERDTEAF
TRBJ2-2 TRBV9 ASGSVGGLTGELF
TRBJ2-7 TRBV5-6 ASSPGGGGYEQY
TRBJ2-2 TRBV9 ASSYSRLAANTGELF
TRBJ2-7 TRBV7-8 ASSFGGTTYEQY
TRBJ1-2 TRBV5-5 ASSLTGANYGYT
TRBJ2-4 TRBV19 ASSIDRGNIQY
TRBJ1-2 TRBV6-6 ASSSTGLAYGYT
TRBJ1-3 TRBV9 ASSVGPGGIGNTIY
TRBJ2-1 TRBV9 ASTHRDSGRLNNEQF
TRBJ2-1 TRBV15 ATSSRTGNEQF
TRBJ1-2 TRBV27 ASIGGTNYGYT
TRBJ2-1 TRBV11-2 ASRLNVGGRGDEQF
TRBJ1-1 TRBV6-6 ASSSGQAQPQAF
TRBJ2-7 TRBV5-4 ASSRTQGTYEQY
TRBJ2-5 TRBV19 ASSIVAGVGETQY
TRBJ1-5 TRBV19 ASRINRTRNQPQH
TRBJ1-2 TRBV4-1 ASSQEGGYGYT
TRBJ1-1 TRBV30 AWSEGGGFTEAF
TRBJ1-1 TRBV5-4 ASRAGQGVRETEAF
TRBJ2-7 TRBV4-1 ASSQVHSGQGDEQY
TRBJ1-1 TRBV10-3 AISDPGTGVMNTEAF
TRBJ1-1 TRBV19 ASSPTGYTEAF
TRBJ2-4 TRBV6-4 ASSDSRSKNIQY
TRBJ1-1 TRBV27 ASRLQGWTEAF
TRBJ1-4 TRBV2 ASDERRLPNEKLF
TRBJ1-2 TRBV7-8 ASSSYRLSDGYT